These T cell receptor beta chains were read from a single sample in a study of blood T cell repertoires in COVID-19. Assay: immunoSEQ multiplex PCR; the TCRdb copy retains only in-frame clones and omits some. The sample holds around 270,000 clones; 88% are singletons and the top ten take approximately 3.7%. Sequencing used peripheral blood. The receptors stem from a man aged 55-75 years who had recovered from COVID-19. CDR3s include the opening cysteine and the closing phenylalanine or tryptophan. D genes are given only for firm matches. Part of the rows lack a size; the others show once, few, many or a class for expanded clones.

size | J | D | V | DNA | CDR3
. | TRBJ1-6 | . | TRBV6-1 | TGTGCCAGCAGTGAAGAAGCCCACTCCTATAATTCACCCCTCCACTTT | CASSEEAHSYNSPLHF
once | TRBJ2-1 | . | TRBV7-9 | TGTGCCAGCAGCTTAAGGGGCAACTACAATGAGCAGTTCTTC | CASSLRGNYNEQFF
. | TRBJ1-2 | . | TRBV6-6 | TGTGCCAGCAGTTTCGGACTGGACTATGGCTACACCTTC | CASSFGLDYGYTF
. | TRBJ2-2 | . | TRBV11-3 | TGTGCCAGCAGCTTAGAACTAGGGGGGGTGAACACCGGGGAGCTGTTTTTT | CASSLELGGVNTGELFF
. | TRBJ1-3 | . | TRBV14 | TGTGCCAGCAGCCAAAGTGGTTCTTACCGGAACACCATATATTTT | CASSQSGSYRNTIYF
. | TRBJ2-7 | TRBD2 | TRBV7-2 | TGTGCCAGCAGCTTAGTTGCCGGGGGGGCCTCCTACGAGCAGTACTTC | CASSLVAGGASYEQYF
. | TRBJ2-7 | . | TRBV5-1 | TGCGCCAGCAGCTTTGGACTCAAACCAAGCTCCTACGAGCAGTACTTC | CASSFGLKPSSYEQYF
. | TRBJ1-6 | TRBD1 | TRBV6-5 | TGTGCCAGCGGCCAATTACAGGGGGCTAATTCACCCCTCCACTTT | CASGQLQGANSPLHF
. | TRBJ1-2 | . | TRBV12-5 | TGTGCTAGTGGTTTGACTTCGGGATATGGCTACACCTTC | CASGLTSGYGYTF
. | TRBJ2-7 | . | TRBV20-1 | TGCAGTGCTAAGGGGTCCCCGCGGCAGTACTTC | CSAKGSPRQYF
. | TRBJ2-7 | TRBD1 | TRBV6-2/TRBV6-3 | TGTGCCAGCAGTTACTCGAGATCGGGACAGGGTGACGAGCAGTACTTC | CASSYSRSGQGDEQYF
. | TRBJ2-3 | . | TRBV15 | TGTGCCACCAGCCGTCCGGGACTTGCAGATACGCAGTATTTT | CATSRPGLADTQYF
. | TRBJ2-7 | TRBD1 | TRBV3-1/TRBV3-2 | TGTGCCAGCAGCTTCGGGACAGCCTACGAGCAGTACTTC | CASSFGTAYEQYF
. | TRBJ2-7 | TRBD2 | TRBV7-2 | TGTGCCAGCTCCGGAGGGTTCGGGGGGGCGGACGAGCAGTACTTC | CASSGGFGGADEQYF
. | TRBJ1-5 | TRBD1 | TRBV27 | TGTGCCAGCAGTTTAGGGGGACAGGGGGGACAGCCCCAGCATTTT | CASSLGGQGGQPQHF
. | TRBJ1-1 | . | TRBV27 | TGTGCCAGCAGCCTAAACAGGGTCGCTGAAGCTTTCTTT | CASSLNRVAEAFF
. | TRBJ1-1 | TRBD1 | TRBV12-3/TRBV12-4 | TGTGCCAGCACCCTTGCAGGGGGCACTGAAGCTTTCTTT | CASTLAGGTEAFF
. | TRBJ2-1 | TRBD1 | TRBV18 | TGTGCCAGCTCCGGGACAGGGAACTACAATGAGCAGTTCTTC | CASSGTGNYNEQFF
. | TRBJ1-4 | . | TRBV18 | TGTGCCAGCTCACCTACGACCACAGGGCCCGCCCGGGGGGGACTGTTTTTT | CASSPTTTGPARGGLFF
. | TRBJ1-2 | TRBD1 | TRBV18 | TGTGCCAGCTCACCACGTCGGACAGGGGGCACCCTCGACTATGGCTACACCTTC | CASSPRRTGGTLDYGYTF
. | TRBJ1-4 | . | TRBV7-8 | TGTGCCAGCAGCTTAGGGCCGGGGACTAATGAAAAACTGTTTTTT | CASSLGPGTNEKLFF
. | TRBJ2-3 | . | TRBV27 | TGTGCCAGCAGTTCCATCACAGATACGCAGTATTTT | CASSSITDTQYF
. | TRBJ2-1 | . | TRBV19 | TGTGCCAGTACCAACAGGGCGAACAATGAGCAGTTCTTC | CASTNRANNEQFF
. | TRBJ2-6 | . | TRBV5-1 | TGCGCCAGCAGCTTGGCCTTGGGGGCAGTAGGTGGGGCCAACGTCCTGACTTTC | CASSLALGAVGGANVLTF
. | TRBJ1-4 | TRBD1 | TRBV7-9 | TGTGCCAGCAGCCCCTCCGGGACAGGGTTGGGTGAAAAACTGTTTTTT | CASSPSGTGLGEKLFF
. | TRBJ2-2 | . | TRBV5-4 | TGTGCCAGCACCAAGTCCGGGAACACCGGGGAGCTGTTTTTT | CASTKSGNTGELFF
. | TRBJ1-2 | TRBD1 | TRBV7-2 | TGTGCCAGCAGCCAACCGGGACAGGGGCCCTATAACTATGGCTACACCTTC | CASSQPGQGPYNYGYTF
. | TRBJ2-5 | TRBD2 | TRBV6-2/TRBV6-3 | TGTGCCAGCAGTTACTCCAGGTTGGCAGCGGGGGGCGGAGAGACCCAGTACTTC | CASSYSRLAAGGGETQYF
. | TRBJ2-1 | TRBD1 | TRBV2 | TGTGCCAGCAGTGTTTCCCCAACAGGGGGCGCCTACAATGAGCAGTTCTTC | CASSVSPTGGAYNEQFF
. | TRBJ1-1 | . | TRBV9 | TGTGCCAGCAGCCCCAGGGGCTCGGTGAACACTGAAGCTTTCTTT | CASSPRGSVNTEAFF
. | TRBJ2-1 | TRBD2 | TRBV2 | TGTGCCAGCACGTGGCGGGGGGGCAATGAGCAGTTCTTC | CASTWRGGNEQFF
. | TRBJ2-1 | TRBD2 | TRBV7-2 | TGTGCCAGCAGCAAGAGCGGGGGGGCCAACAATGAGCAGTTCTTC | CASSKSGGANNEQFF
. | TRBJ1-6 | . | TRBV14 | TGTGCCAGCAGCCAGCAGGGGATTAATAATTCACCCCTCCACTTT | CASSQQGINNSPLHF
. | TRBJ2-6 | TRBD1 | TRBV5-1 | TGCGCCAGCAGCCCTTACAGGGGAGCTGGGGCCAACGTCCTGACTTTC | CASSPYRGAGANVLTF
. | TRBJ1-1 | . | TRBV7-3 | TGTGCCAGCAGCCCTGGAGGGTCCAGCACTGAAGCTTTCTTT | CASSPGGSSTEAFF
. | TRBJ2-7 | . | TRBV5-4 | TGTGCCAGCAGCCCGACTCCCTCCTACGAGCAGTACTTC | CASSPTPSYEQYF
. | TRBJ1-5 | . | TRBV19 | TGTGCCAGTACAGGTTATAGCAATCAGCCCCAGCATTTT | CASTGYSNQPQHF
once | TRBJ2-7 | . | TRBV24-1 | TGTGCCACCAGTGATGCGGGCGGGGGCCAACTCTACGAGCAGTACTTC | CATSDAGGGQLYEQYF
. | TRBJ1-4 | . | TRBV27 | TGTGCCAGCAGTTATTCACGGGGGGGGAATGAAAAACTGTTTTTT | CASSYSRGGNEKLFF
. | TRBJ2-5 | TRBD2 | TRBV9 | TGTGCCAGCAGCGCGAGGACTAGCGGGGGGTTGCAAGAGACCCAGTACTTC | CASSARTSGGLQETQYF
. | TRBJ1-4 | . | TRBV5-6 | TGTGCCAGCAGCTTGGGGAGGAATGGTGAAAAACTGTTTTTT | CASSLGRNGEKLFF
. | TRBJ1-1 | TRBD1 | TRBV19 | TGTGCCAGTAACCTAGACAGGGGAACGACTGAAGCTTTCTTT | CASNLDRGTTEAFF
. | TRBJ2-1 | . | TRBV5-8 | TGTGCCAGCAGCTTGGGGGGTAGCCGGACTCGTGAGCAGTTCTTC | CASSLGGSRTREQFF
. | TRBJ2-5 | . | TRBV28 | TGTGCCAGTACCCAGGGATCGGAGACCCAGTACTTC | CASTQGSETQYF
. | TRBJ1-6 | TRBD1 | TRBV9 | TGTGCCAGCAGCGTGGCGGGACAGGGGGGTTCACCCCTCCACTTT | CASSVAGQGGSPLHF
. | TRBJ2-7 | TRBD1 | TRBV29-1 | TGCAGCGTTGAAAGGAGGACAGGAAGGTCCAGCGAGCAGTACTTC | CSVERRTGRSSEQYF
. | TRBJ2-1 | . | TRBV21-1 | TGTGCCAGCAGCAGGCCTGGAGGGGAGCAGTTCTTC | CASSRPGGEQFF
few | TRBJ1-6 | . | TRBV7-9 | TGTGCCAGCAGCTTTCGTCCCGAGCATAATTCACCCCTCCACTTT | CASSFRPEHNSPLHF